This TCR beta chain is drawn from a study of blood T cell repertoires in COVID-19. Enrollment of patients from Seattle took place during active infection, with longitudinal follow-up. Profiling relied on immunoSEQ multiplex PCR, and the TCRdb table lists in-frame clones only, not all of them. This table has roughly 210,000 clones, less than 90% appearing once. Germline loops: CDR1 SGHVS, CDR2 FQNEAQ. V gave up 4 bases and J gave up 11 bases; unmatched junction bases: 10. The CDR3 has 15 residues. Material for sequencing was peripheral blood. The receptor was isolated from a woman aged 80 or over with COVID-19, enrolled during active disease. The V and J genes are TRBV7-8 and TRBJ1-6; 8 bases fit TRBD1. CDR3 sequence: CASSSWTGNVAPLHF. DNA for the CDR3: TGTGCCAGCAGCTCATGGACAGGGAACGTAGCACCCCTCCACTTT.